One and the same sample provided the 9 T cell receptor beta chains below, sequenced in a study of blood T cell repertoires in COVID-19. The method was immunoSEQ multiplex PCR; TCRdb's version includes in-frame clones alone and lacks a portion of them. The table shows hundreds of thousands of clones, with about 85% occurring only once. Sequencing was performed on peripheral blood. These receptors were taken from a man aged 18 to 29 with active or convalescent COVID-19.

The V call is TRBV3-1 (or the pseudogene TRBV3-2), the J call TRBJ2-7; D unresolved. Germline CDR1 and CDR2: LGHDT and YNNKEL (reference sequence). Between the trimmed V and J ends, which lost 2 bases and 5 bases, there was a span of 10 bases. CDR3 length: 13 amino acids. The CDR3 sequence: CASSQPPVHEQYF. As DNA, the CDR3 is TGTGCCAGCAGCCAACCACCAGTCCACGAGCAGTACTTC.

This clone has a handful of counts. The chain links TRBV28 to TRBJ1-5, with D perhaps TRBD1 (5 bases). Germline lookup yields CDR1 MDHEN and CDR2 SYDVKM. V was trimmed by 3 bases and J by 6 bases, leaving 12 bases between them. The CDR3 totals 14 residues. This CDR3 is CASSFLAQGQPQHF. CDR3 bases: TGTGCCAGCAGTTTCCTTGCCCAGGGTCAGCCCCAGCATTTT.

A few counts support this clone. The genes are TRBV19 and TRBJ1-3, with D possibly TRBD1 on 5 matching bases. CDR3 length: 14 residues. CDR1 LNHDA and CDR2 SQIVND come from the germline V gene (reference sequence). The V gene lost 7 bases and the J gene lost 0 bases, with 10 bases spanning the gap. The CDR3 coding sequence is TGTGCCAGTACGACAGCAAACTCTGGAAACACCATATATTTT. Amino acid sequence: CASTTANSGNTIYF.

The rearrangement links TRBV5-1 to TRBJ2-1; 9 bases map to TRBD2. Germline lookup yields CDR1 SGHRS and CDR2 YFSETQ. This CDR3 is 15 amino acids long. J was trimmed by 3 bases and V by 4 bases; bases with no gene match: 5. DNA for the CDR3: TGCGCCAGCAGCGAGGCGGGAGGGCGCTACAATGAGCAGTTCTTC. Translation gives CASSEAGGRYNEQFF.

In this sample, this clone turned up a few times. The J gene is TRBJ2-1, the V gene TRBV9; TRBD2 aligns across 9 bases. Germline assignment: CDR1 SGDLS and CDR2 YYNGEE. V lost 3 bases to trimming and J lost 10 bases; unmatched junction nucleotides: 20. CDR3 length equals 18 residues. The DNA of the CDR3 is TGTGCCAGCAGCGCGCGATCAGTAGCGGGGGTTCGACCTTCGGAGCAGTTCTTC. Amino acids: CASSARSVAGVRPSEQFF.

V is TRBV4-3 and J is TRBJ1-1; D unresolved. Trimming pared 0 bases from V and 0 bases from J, leaving 8 bases between. Germline V gene lookup returns CDR1 LGHNA and CDR2 YSLEER. The CDR3 loop spans 15 amino acids. The CDR3 DNA reads TGCGCCAGCAGCCAAGAGGGAGAGGTGAACACTGAAGCTTTCTTT. Protein product: CASSQEGEVNTEAFF.

A single count supports this clone. For the CDR3, the DNA is TGTGCCAGCAGTGAGTCGGGGAAGCCCCAGCATTTT. Protein: CASSESGKPQHF. V and J are TRBV25-1 and TRBJ1-5; D not resolved. The germline gives CDR1 MGHDK, CDR2 SYGVNS. The CDR3 totals 12 residues. V shed 3 bases and J shed 8 bases, with 8 bases lying between them.

The rearrangement uses TRBV5-1 and TRBJ2-1; 8 bases are shared with TRBD2. This CDR3 contains 14 residues. V shed 4 bases and J 5 bases; nucleotides not matched to a gene: 5. The germline V gene encodes CDR1 SGHRS and CDR2 YFSETQ. The CDR3 DNA reads TGCGCCAGCAGCACAGGACTAGCTAACAATGAGCAGTTCTTC. This codes for CASSTGLANNEQFF.

The gene calls are TRBV10-3 and TRBJ1-5, with D maybe TRBD1 (5 bases). Trimming cost V 2 bases and J 4 bases, with 9 bases left between them. CDR1 and CDR2 from the germline V gene are ENHRY and SYGVKD. There are 14 residues in the CDR3. The CDR3 region is CAISESTGNQPQHF. CDR3 bases: TGTGCCATCAGTGAGAGTACAGGAAATCAGCCCCAGCATTTT.